This TCR beta chain was retrieved from a study of cytomegalovirus exposure and HLA in healthy donors. Primers for the PCR totalled 60 Vbeta and 13 Jbeta. The method was immunoSEQ multiplex PCR; TCRdb's version includes in-frame clones alone and lacks a portion of them. The table lists about 190,000 clones, over 70% of them singletons, with 1.6% in the top ten. Germline lookup yields CDR1 SEHNR and CDR2 FQNEAQ (reference sequence). V was clipped by 2 bases and J by 7 bases; unmatched bases: 3. The CDR3 contains 13 residues. Sequenced input: PBMCs. The chain has TRBV7-9 and TRBJ2-5; 8 nucleotides line up with TRBD1. This clonotype was sampled from a young woman in good health and CMV-seronegative. CDR3 nucleotide sequence: TGTGCCAGCAGCTTAATACAGGGGGGGACCCAGTACTTC. This translates into CASSLIQGGTQYF.